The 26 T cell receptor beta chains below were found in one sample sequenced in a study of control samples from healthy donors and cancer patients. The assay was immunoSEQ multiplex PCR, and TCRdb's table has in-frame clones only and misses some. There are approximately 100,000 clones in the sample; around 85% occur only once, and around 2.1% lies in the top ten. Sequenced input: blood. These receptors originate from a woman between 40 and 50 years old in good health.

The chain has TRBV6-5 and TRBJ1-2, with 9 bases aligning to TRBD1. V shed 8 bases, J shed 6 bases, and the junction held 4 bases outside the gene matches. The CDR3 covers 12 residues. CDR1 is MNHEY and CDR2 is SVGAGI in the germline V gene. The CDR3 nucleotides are TGTGCCAGCGCGGGACAGGGCCATGGCTACACCTTC. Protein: CASAGQGHGYTF.

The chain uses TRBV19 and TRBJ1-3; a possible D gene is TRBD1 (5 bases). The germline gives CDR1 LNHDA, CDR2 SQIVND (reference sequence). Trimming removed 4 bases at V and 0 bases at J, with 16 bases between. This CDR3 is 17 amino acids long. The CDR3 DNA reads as TGTGCCAGTAGTACCGTGGGACGTCTGAGCTCTGGAAACACCATATATTTT. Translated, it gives CASSTVGRLSSGNTIYF.

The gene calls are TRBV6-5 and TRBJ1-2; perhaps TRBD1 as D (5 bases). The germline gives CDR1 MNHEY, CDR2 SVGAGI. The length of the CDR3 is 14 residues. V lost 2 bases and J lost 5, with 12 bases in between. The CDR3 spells CASSYGRQGYGYTF. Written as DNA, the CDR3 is TGTGCCAGCAGTTACGGTCGTCAGGGTTATGGCTACACCTTC.

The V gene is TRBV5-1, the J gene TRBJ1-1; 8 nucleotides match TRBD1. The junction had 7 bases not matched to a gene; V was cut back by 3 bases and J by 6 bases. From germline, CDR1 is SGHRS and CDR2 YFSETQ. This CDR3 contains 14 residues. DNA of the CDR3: TGCGCCAGCAGCTGGACTGGACAGGGCGCTGAAGCTTTCTTT. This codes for CASSWTGQGAEAFF.

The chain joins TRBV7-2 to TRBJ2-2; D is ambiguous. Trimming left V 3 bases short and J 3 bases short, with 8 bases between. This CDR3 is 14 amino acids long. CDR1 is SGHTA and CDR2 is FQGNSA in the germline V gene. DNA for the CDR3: TGTGCCAGCAGCTTGATGGTCGACACCGGGGAGCTGTTTTTT. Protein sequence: CASSLMVDTGELFF.

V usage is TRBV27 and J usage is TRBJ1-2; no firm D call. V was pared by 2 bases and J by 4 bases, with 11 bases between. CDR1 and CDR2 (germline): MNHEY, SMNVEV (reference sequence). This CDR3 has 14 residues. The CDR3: CASSLSSRIYGYTF. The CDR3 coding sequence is TGTGCCAGCAGTTTAAGTTCCAGGATCTATGGCTACACCTTC.

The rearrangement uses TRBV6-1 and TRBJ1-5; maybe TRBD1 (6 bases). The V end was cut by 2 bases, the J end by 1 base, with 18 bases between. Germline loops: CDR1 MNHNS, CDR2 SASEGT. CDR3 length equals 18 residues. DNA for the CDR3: TGTGCCAGCAGTGAATGGGACTTACAGGGATTCAGCAATCAGCCCCAGCATTTT. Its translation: CASSEWDLQGFSNQPQHF.

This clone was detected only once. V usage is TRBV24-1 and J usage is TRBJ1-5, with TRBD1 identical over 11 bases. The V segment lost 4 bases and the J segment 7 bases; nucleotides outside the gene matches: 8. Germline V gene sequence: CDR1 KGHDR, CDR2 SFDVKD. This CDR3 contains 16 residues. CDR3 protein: CATSDAGTGGHQPQHF. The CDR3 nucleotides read TGTGCCACCAGTGACGCGGGGACAGGGGGTCACCAGCCCCAGCATTTT.

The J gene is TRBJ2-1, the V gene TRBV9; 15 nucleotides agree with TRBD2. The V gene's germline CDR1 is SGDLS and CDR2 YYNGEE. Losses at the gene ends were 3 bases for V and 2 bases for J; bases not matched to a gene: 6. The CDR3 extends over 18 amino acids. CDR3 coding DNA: TGTGCCAGCAGCGAGGGACTAGCGGGGGGTAATACCTACAATGAGCAGTTCTTC. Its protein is CASSEGLAGGNTYNEQFF.

In DNA, the CDR3 is TGTGCCAGCAGCTACTCTCTGGGGTATAATTCACCCCTCCACTTT. The encoded protein is CASSYSLGYNSPLHF. J is TRBJ1-6 and V is TRBV5-6; D is undetermined. The CDR3 extends over 15 amino acids. The V gene's germline CDR1 is SGHDT and CDR2 YYEEEE. Deletions cut 3 bases from V and 4 bases from J, with 11 bases between.

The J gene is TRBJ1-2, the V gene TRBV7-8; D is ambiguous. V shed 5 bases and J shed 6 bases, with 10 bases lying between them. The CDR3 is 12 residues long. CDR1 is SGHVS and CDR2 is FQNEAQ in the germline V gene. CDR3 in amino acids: CASSPYRDGYTF. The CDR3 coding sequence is TGTGCCAGCAGCCCGTACCGAGATGGCTACACCTTC.

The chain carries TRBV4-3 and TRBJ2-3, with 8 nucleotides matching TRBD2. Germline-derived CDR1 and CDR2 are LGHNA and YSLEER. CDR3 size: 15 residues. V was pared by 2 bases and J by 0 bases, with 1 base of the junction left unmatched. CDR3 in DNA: TGCGCCAGCAGCCAAACTAGCGGCAGCACAGATACGCAGTATTTT. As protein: CASSQTSGSTDTQYF.

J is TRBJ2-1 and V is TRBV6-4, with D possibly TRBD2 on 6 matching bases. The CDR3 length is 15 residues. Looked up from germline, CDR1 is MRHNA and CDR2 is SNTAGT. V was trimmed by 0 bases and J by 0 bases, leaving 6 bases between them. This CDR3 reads CASSDSSGSYNEQFF. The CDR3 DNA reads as TGTGCCAGCAGTGACTCTAGCGGCTCCTACAATGAGCAGTTCTTC.

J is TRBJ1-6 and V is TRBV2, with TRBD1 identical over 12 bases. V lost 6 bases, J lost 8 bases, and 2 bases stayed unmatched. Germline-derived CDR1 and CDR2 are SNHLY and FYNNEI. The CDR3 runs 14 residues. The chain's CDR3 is CASRGDRGHSPLHF. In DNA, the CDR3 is TGTGCCAGCAGGGGGGACAGGGGGCATTCACCCCTCCACTTT.

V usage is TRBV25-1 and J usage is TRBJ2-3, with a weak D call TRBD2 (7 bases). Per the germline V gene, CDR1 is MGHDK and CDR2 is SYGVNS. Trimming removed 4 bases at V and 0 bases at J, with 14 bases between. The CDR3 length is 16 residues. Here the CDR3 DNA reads TGTGCCAGCAGTGCCGCCGAGGGGGGGAGCACAGATACGCAGTATTTT. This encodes CASSAAEGGSTDTQYF.

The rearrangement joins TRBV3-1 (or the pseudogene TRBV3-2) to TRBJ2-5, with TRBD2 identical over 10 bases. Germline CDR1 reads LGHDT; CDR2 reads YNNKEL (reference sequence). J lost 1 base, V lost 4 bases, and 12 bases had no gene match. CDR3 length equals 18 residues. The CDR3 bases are TGTGCCAGCAGCCGCTCGGTACTAGCGGGAACTATCCAAGAGACCCAGTACTTC. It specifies CASSRSVLAGTIQETQYF.

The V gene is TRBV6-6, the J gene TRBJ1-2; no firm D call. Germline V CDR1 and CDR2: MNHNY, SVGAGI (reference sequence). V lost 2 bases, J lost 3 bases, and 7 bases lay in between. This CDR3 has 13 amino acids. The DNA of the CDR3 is TGTGCCAGCAGTTACAGGACGGACTATGGCTACACCTTC. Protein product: CASSYRTDYGYTF.

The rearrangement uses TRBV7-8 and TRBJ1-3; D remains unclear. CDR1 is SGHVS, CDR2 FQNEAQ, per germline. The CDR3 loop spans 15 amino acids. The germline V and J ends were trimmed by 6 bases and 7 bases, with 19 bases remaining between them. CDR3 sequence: CASSLIGPPGNTIYF. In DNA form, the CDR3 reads TGTGCCAGCAGTTTGATTGGACCGCCCGGGAACACCATATATTTT.

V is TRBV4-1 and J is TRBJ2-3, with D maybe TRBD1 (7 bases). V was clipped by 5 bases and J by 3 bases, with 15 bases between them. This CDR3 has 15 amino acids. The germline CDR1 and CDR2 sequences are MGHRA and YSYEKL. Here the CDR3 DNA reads TGCGCCAGCAGCTTTACGACAGGGAGGACAGATACGCAGTATTTT. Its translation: CASSFTTGRTDTQYF.

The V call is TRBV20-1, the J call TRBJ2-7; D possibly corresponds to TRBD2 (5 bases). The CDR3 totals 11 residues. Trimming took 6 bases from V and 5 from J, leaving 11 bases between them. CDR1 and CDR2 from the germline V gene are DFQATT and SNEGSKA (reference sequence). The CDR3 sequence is CSATIGDEQYF. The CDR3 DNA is TGCAGTGCCACTATCGGGGACGAGCAGTACTTC.

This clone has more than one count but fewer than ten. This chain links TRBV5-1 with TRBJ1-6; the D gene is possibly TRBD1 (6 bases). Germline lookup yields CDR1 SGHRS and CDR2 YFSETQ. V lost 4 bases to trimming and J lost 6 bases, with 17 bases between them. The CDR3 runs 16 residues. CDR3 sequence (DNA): TGCGCCAGCAGCGGCCGAGGGGGACTGAGTAATTCACCCCTCCACTTT. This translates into CASSGRGGLSNSPLHF.

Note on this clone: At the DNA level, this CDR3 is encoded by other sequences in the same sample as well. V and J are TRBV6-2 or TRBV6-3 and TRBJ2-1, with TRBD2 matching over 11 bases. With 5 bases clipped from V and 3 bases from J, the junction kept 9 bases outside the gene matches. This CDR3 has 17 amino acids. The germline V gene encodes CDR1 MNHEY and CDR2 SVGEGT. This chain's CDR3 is CASSPHDLAGGYNEQFF. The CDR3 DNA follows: TGTGCCAGCAGTCCCCACGACCTAGCGGGGGGCTACAATGAGCAGTTCTTC.

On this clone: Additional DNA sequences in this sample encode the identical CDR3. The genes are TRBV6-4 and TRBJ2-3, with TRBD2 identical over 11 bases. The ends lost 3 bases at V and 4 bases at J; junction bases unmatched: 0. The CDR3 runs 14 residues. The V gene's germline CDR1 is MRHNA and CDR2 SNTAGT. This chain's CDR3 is CASSDSGGADTQYF. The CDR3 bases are TGTGCCAGCAGTGATAGCGGGGGGGCAGATACGCAGTATTTT.

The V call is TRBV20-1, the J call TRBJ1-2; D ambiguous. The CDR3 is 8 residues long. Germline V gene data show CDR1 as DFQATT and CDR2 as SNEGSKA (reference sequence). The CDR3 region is CRLGGYTF. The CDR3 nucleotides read TGCAGGTTGGGGGGCTACACCTTC.

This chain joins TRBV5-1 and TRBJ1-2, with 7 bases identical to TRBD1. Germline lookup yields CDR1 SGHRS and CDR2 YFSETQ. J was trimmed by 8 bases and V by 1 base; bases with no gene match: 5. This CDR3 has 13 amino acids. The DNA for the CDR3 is TGCGCCAGCAGCTTGCTTAGGACAGGAGGCTACACCTTC. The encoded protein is CASSLLRTGGYTF.

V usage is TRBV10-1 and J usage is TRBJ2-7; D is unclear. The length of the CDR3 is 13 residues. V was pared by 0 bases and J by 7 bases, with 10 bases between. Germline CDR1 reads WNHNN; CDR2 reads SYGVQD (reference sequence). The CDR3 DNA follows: TGCGCCAGCAGTGAGTCGATTTTGGGTGAGCAGTACTTC. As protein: CASSESILGEQYF.